The clone carrying this T cell receptor beta chain has at least ten counts. It was by 5'RACE with 10-nucleotide random UMIs that the cDNA was made. TCRdb re-analysed the 5' RACE reads in MiXCR, keeping a single row per CDR3 protein. The table shows tens of thousands of distinct CDR3 sequences, with roughly 13% occurring only once. This sample was taken from a study of neurological immune-mediated disorders. Germline loops: CDR1 ENHRY, CDR2 SYGVKD. Trimming stripped 6 bases from V and 2 bases from J, with 15 bases between. The CDR3 is 15 amino acids. Time point given: longitudinal time-point 1 (baseline).

Sequenced: PBMCs. This sequence joins TRBV10-3 and TRBJ2-3, with a weak D call TRBD1 (5 bases). This sequence was found in a female donor with HTLV-1-associated myelopathy (HAM/TSP). For the CDR3, the DNA is TGTGCCATCAGCAAGATTTCAGGGCCCACAGATACGCAGTATTTT. Residues: CAISKISGPTDTQYF.